This T cell receptor beta chain was sequenced in a study of blood T cell repertoires in COVID-19. As for the study in general: Samples came from the United States, Italy and Spain, spanning acute and convalescent COVID-19. PBMCs, B-cell-depleted T cells, or T cells provided the cDNA or gDNA that made up the material.

Methods used by the authors: The authors estimated nucleated cell counts from reference gene primer amplification. Clones were sequenced by immunoSEQ multiplex PCR, and TCRdb holds only the in-frame ones, with some missing. V, J and clone size derive from that table, while D and trimming were established from the DNA sequence. The sample contains about 670,000 clones, 85% to 90% of which appear only once. Germline values: CDR1 MDHEN, CDR2 SYDVKM. Trimming took 6 bases from V and 1 from J, leaving 15 bases between them. This CDR3 comprises 15 residues. This rearrangement joins TRBV28 to TRBJ1-1, with D possibly matching TRBD1 (6 bases). This receptor was taken from a woman between 18 and 29 years old with acute or convalescent COVID-19. The sample taken for sequencing was peripheral blood. CDR3 sequence (DNA): TGTGCCAGCAGCCTCTCAGGGGTTGGGAACACTGAAGCTTTCTTT. This encodes CASSLSGVGNTEAFF.